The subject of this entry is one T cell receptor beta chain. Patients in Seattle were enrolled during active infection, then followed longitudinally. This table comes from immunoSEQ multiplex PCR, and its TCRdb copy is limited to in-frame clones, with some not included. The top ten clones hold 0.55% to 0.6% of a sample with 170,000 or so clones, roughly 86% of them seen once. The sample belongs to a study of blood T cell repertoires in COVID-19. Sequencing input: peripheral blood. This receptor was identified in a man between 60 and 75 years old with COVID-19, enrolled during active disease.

DNA for the CDR3: TGTGCCAGCAGCCAAGCCGACAGATTCGTATCGGACACTGAAGCTTTCTTT. It is translated as CASSQADRFVSDTEAFF. The rearrangement uses TRBV4-2 and TRBJ1-1, with a possible D match to TRBD1 (5 bases). CDR1 LGHNA and CDR2 YNFKEQ come from the germline V gene. V lost 1 base and J 3 bases, leaving 18 bases between the germline ends. The CDR3 consists of 17 residues.